This T cell receptor (beta chain) originates from a study of T-cell reconstitution after alpha-beta-depleted transplantation in children. Unique molecular identifiers were incorporated when the TCRbeta library was constructed. TCRdb called the PCR reads again in MiXCR, with one record for every CDR3 protein. The profile shows some 300,000 distinct CDR3 sequences, 6% to 10% of them singletons. Findings and limits, study-wide: After transplant, high TCRbeta diversity at day 60 in some patients arose from surviving recipient T cells and thymic progenitors. Reports say that about two months after transplant, the alpha-beta T cells came out of several hundred graft clones that had expanded. T-cell numbers and diversity one year post-transplant derived largely from freshly generated T cells.

Germline CDR1 reads MDHEN; CDR2 reads SYDVKM. The CDR3 extends over 15 amino acids. Trimming removed 0 bases from V and 4 bases from J, with 9 bases in between. This clonotype has ten or more counts. Antigen unknown. The origin of this receptor is a female patient aged 2 to 10 who had a stem cell transplant for Fanconi anemia, so the T cells may come from the graft donor. The source material was peripheral blood, sampled 360 days after TCRalphabeta/CD19-depleted stem cell transplant. This sequence joins TRBV28 and TRBJ1-4, with D hard to call. CDR3 DNA: TGTGCCAGCAGTTTATGGGGGATCGGTAATGAAAAACTGTTTTTT. Encoded protein: CASSLWGIGNEKLFF. The full variable domain, completed using reference TRBV28 and TRBJ1-4, is DVKVTQSSRYLVKRTGEKVFLECVQDMDHENMFWYRQDPGLGLRLIYFSYDVKMKEKGDIPEGYSVSREKKERFSLILESASTNQTSMYLCASSLWGIGNEKLFFGSGTQLSVL.